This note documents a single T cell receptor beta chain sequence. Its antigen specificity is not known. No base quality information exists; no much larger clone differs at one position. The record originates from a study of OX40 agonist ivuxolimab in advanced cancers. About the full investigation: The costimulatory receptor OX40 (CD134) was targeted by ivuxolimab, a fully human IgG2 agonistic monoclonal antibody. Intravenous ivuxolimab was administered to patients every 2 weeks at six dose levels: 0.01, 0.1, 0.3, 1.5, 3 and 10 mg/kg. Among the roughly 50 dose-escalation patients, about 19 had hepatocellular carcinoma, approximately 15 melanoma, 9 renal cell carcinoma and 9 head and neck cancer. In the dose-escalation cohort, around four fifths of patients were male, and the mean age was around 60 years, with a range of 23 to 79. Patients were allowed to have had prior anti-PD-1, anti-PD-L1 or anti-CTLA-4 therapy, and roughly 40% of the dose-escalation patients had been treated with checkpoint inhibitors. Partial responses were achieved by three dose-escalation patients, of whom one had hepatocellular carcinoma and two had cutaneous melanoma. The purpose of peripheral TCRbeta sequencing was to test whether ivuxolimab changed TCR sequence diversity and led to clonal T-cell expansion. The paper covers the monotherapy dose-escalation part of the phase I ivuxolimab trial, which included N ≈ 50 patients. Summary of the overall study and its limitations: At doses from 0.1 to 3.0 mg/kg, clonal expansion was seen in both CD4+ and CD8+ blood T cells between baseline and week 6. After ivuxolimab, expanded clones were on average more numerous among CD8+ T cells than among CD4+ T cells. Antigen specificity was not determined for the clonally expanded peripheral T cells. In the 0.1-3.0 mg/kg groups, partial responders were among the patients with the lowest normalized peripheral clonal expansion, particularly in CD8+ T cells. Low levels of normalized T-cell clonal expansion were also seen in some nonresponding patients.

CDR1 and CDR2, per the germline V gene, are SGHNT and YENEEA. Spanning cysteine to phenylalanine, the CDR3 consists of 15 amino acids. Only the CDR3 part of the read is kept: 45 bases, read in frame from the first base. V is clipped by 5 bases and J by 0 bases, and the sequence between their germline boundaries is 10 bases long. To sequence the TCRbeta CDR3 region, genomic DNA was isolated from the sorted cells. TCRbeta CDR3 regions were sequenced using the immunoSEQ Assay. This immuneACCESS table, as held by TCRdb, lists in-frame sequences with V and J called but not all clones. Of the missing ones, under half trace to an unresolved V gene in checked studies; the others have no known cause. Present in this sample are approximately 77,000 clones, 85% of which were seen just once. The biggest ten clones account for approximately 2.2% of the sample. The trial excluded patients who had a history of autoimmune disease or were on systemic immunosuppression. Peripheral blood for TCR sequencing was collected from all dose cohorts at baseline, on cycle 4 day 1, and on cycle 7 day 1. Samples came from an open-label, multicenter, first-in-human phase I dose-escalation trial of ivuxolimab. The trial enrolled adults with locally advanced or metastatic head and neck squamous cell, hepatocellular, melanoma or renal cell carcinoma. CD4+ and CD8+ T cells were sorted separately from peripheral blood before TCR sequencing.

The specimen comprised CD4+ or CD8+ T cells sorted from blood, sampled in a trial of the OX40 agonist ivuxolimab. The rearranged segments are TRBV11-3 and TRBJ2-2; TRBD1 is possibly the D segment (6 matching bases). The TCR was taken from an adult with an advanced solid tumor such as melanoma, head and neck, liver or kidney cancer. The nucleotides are TGTGCCAGCAGCCTCGGGACAACGAACACCGGGGAGCTGTTTTTT. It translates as CASSLGTTNTGELFF.